This T cell receptor (beta chain) originates from a study of kidney transplant recipient with SARS-CoV-2 infection. V lost 6 bases and J lost 4, with 13 bases in between. CDR3 size: 14 residues. The V gene's germline CDR1 is LNHDA and CDR2 SQIVND (reference sequence). In TCRdb, the reads were re-called with MiXCR into one record per CDR3 protein. The sample records 200,000 to 300,000 distinct CDR3 sequences, 29% being singletons. This clonotype was counted many times. The input for sequencing was a blood sample, taken at baseline and on roughly day 110 from a kidney transplant recipient. This chain uses TRBV19 with TRBJ1-5, with D perhaps TRBD1 (5 bases). This sequence originates from a male patient between 25 and 39 years old who had COVID-19 and was a kidney transplant recipient. The graft donor may have given rise to some T cells. CDR3 DNA sequence: TGTGCCAGTAGGCCCCAGGGAGCTAATCAGCCCCAGCATTTT. It is translated as CASRPQGANQPQHF.